The clone carrying this TCR beta chain was detected once. This sample is part of a study of technical replicates of blood from several donors. Looked up from germline, CDR1 is KGHSH and CDR2 is LQKENI. This CDR3 comprises 13 residues. Trimming stripped 6 bases from V and 2 bases from J, with 9 bases between. Libraries were prepared by immunoSEQ multiplex PCR; TCRdb keeps only in-frame clonotypes and omits some of them. The table lists 65,000 to 85,000 clones, about nine tenths of them singletons, with 0.39% in the top ten. Input material: T cells isolated from PBMCs. This receptor was obtained from a human donor in good health. The chain combines TRBV18 with TRBJ2-3; D call uncertain. CDR3: CASSYTATDTQYF. The CDR3 nucleotides are TGTGCCAGCTCGTACACCGCCACAGATACGCAGTATTTT.